This T cell receptor beta chain originates from a study of blood T cells in healthy people across ages. Looking at the study overall: The template switching approach captured approximately one barcoded beta molecule for every two T cells. Notes on the study in general: Roughly linear age-related decline in beta diversity appeared, significant by age roughly 40.

Comments on this clonotype: Its target is unknown.

The CDR3 runs to 16 residues. V dropped 0 bases and J dropped 7 bases, with 17 bases sitting between them. Germline V gives CDR1 SGHRS, CDR2 YFSETQ. A J-beta primer mix and a sample-barcoded 5' primer were used in a second PCR of roughly 7 to 12 cycles. TCRdb reprocessed the 5' RACE reads with MiXCR, giving one entry per CDR3 protein. This repertoire shows approximately 850,000 distinct CDR3 sequences, 58% found once; its top ten account for roughly 22%. It was approximately 10 milliliters of peripheral blood that were drawn from each donor. Isolated PBMCs totaled at least 6.5 million in each sample. The sample comprised blood. The TCR originated in a man aged 30 to 45 in good health. The chain joins TRBV5-1 to TRBJ2-1, with D tentatively TRBD2 (6 bases). CDR3 sequence reads: CASSLGPPAGRNEQFF. The CDR3 coding sequence is TGCGCCAGCAGCTTGGGCCCCCCGGCAGGGAGGAATGAGCAGTTCTTC.